Below, 9 T cell receptor beta chains from the same sample are listed, as sequenced in a study of blood T cell repertoires in COVID-19. The table came from immunoSEQ multiplex PCR; TCRdb's copy has only in-frame clones and leaves some out. The table has tens of thousands of clones, about 80% seen once; the top ten hold 12%. The sample comprised peripheral blood. These receptors were obtained from a human donor in a cohort sampled during active COVID-19.

V usage is TRBV30 and J usage is TRBJ1-1; weak D call: TRBD1 (6 bases). There are 14 residues in the CDR3. Trimming removed 2 bases at V and 3 bases at J, with 13 bases between. CDR1 and CDR2 (germline): GTSNPN, SVGIG (reference sequence). The CDR3 protein is CAWSQRDTDTEAFF. The CDR3 nucleotides are TGTGCCTGGAGTCAGAGGGACACCGACACTGAAGCTTTCTTT.

The chain has TRBV7-9 and TRBJ2-7, with 10 nucleotides matching TRBD1. With V trimmed by 3 bases and J by 4 bases, 9 bases remained unmatched. The germline V gene has CDR1 SEHNR and CDR2 FQNEAQ (reference sequence). There are 16 residues in the CDR3. CDR3 amino acids: CASSFTQTGGLYEQYF. The CDR3, as DNA: TGTGCCAGCAGCTTTACACAGACAGGGGGCCTGTACGAGCAGTACTTC.

J is TRBJ2-7 and V is TRBV6-5; 11 bases are shared with TRBD2. Germline CDR1 MNHEY, CDR2 SVGAGI. The CDR3 totals 15 residues. The V segment lost 8 bases and the J segment 4 bases; nucleotides outside the gene matches: 10. The CDR3 DNA reads as TGTGCCAGCGGAAGTCCGGGACTAGCGGATTACGAGCAGTACTTC. It codes for CASGSPGLADYEQYF.

Here the CDR3 reads CASSSPGLSDEQFF. The CDR3 DNA reads as TGTGCCAGCAGTTCCCCTGGACTGAGCGATGAGCAGTTCTTC. The chain joins TRBV28 to TRBJ2-1; possibly TRBD2 for D (5 bases). Germline assignment: CDR1 MDHEN and CDR2 SYDVKM. The V end was cut by 4 bases, the J end by 8 bases, with 15 bases between. There are 14 residues in the CDR3.

The chain employs TRBV7-9 and TRBJ2-7, with 7 bases aligning to TRBD1. V shed 4 bases and J 7 bases; nucleotides not matched to a gene: 10. This CDR3 contains 14 residues. Germline CDR1 SEHNR, CDR2 FQNEAQ (reference sequence). CDR3 in amino acids: CASSSGQELMEQYF. The CDR3 DNA follows: TGTGCCAGCAGCTCAGGACAGGAACTTATGGAGCAGTACTTC.

The chain employs TRBV27 and TRBJ2-5, with 8 bases matching TRBD1. The CDR3 sequence is 15 residues long. Germline V lookup: CDR1 MNHEY, CDR2 SMNVEV (reference sequence). J lost 1 base, V lost 6 bases, and 7 bases had no gene match. The CDR3 DNA sequence: TGTGCCAGCAGCCCTTCGGACAGGGTCCAAGAGACCCAGTACTTC. It codes for CASSPSDRVQETQYF.

The rearrangement uses TRBV6-5 and TRBJ1-2, with 9 bases that match TRBD1. CDR3 length equals 14 residues. The J segment lost 2 bases and the V segment lost 5 bases, leaving 3 bases of the junction unmatched. Germline V gene data show CDR1 as MNHEY and CDR2 as SVGAGI. The CDR3 bases are TGTGCCAGCAGTAGCGGACAGGGGAACTATGGCTACACCTTC. Its translation: CASSSGQGNYGYTF.

This clone was detected only once. The chain couples TRBV12-3 or TRBV12-4 to TRBJ1-1; TRBD1 might be the D (6 bases). This CDR3 is 13 amino acids long. Deletions cut 3 bases from V and 5 bases from J, with 10 bases between. This CDR3 is CASSFQGSTEAFF. CDR3 coding DNA: TGTGCCAGCAGTTTCCAGGGGAGTACTGAAGCTTTCTTT.

The CDR3 is CASSLGGPGGYTF. CDR3 DNA sequence: TGCGCCAGCAGCTTGGGGGGCCCCGGTGGCTACACCTTC. The chain recombines TRBV5-1 with TRBJ1-2; TRBD1 is a possible D gene (5 bases). Germline lookup yields CDR1 SGHRS and CDR2 YFSETQ. V was cut by 0 bases and J by 7 bases, with 10 bases left in between. This CDR3 contains 13 residues.